This TCR beta chain comes out of a study of blood T cell repertoires in COVID-19. Some clones are missing from TCRdb's copy, which holds only in-frame ones; the method was immunoSEQ multiplex PCR. The data contain approximately 280,000 clones, around 89% of them singletons. Germline CDR1 SEHNR, CDR2 FQNEAQ (reference sequence). The CDR3 covers 14 residues. V lost 8 bases to trimming and J lost 3 bases; unmatched junction nucleotides: 3. The sequencing sample was made of PBMCs or T cells enriched from blood (not recorded which). The TCR comes from a woman younger than 35 with acute COVID-19. The chain links TRBV7-9 to TRBJ2-1; 11 nucleotides agree with TRBD2. DNA for the CDR3: TGTGCCAGCGGACTAGCGGGTTTCTACAATGAGCAGTTCTTC. Translated, it gives CASGLAGFYNEQFF.